This T cell receptor beta chain was recovered during a study of blood T cell repertoires in COVID-19. Background on the study: The analysed material was cDNA or gDNA that came from T cells, B-cell-depleted T cells, or PBMCs.

Participants had their cohort set by participant-reported clinical history. Germline assignment: CDR1 SGHDN and CDR2 FVKESK. The CDR3 runs to 14 residues. Deletions cut 4 bases from V and 6 bases from J, with 12 bases between. Profiled with immunoSEQ multiplex PCR; TCRdb holds only in-frame clones, not every one. Among around 130,000 clones, just under 85% were seen once, and the ten largest hold 3% to 3.5%. Sequencing was performed on PBMCs or T cells enriched from blood (not recorded which). The source is a woman aged 45-59 years with acute COVID-19. The chain employs TRBV14 and TRBJ2-2; the D gene is possibly TRBD1 (6 bases). The CDR3 spells CASSLEPGAGELFF. CDR3 DNA: TGTGCCAGCAGCCTGGAGCCAGGGGCCGGGGAGCTGTTTTTT.